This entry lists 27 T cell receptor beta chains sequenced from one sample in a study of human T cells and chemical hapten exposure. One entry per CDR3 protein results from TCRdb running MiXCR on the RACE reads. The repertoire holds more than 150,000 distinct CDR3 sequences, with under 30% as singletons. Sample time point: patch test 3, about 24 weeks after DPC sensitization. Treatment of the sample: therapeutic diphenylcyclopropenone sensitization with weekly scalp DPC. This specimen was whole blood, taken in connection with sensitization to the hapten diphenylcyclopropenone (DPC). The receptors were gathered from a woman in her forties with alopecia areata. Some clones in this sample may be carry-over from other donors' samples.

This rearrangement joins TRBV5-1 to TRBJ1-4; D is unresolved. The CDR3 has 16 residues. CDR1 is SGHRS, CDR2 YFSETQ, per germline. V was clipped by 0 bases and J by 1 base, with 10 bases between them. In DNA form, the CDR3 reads TGCGCCAGCAGCTTGGATTGGGGAAGAACTAATGAAAAACTGTTTTTT. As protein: CASSLDWGRTNEKLFF. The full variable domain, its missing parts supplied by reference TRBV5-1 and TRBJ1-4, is KAGVTQTPRYLIKTRGQQVTLSCSPISGHRSVSWYQQTPGQGLQFLFEYFSETQRNKGNFPGRFSGRQFSNSRSEMNVSTLELGDSALYLCASSLDWGRTNEKLFFGSGTQLSVL.

CDR3 in DNA: TGTGCCAGCAGCTTAGGCCTATCCCGCAATGAGCAGTTCTTC. This sequence encodes CASSLGLSRNEQFF. The rearrangement links TRBV5-6 to TRBJ2-1; D gene ambiguous. V lost 2 bases to trimming and J lost 6 bases, with 12 bases between them. The CDR3 sequence is 14 residues long. Per the germline V gene, CDR1 is SGHDT and CDR2 is YYEEEE.

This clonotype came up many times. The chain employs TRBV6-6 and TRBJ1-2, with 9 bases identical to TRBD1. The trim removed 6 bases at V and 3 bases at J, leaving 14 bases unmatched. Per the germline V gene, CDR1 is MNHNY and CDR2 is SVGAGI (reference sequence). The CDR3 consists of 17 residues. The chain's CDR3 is CASRGTGQGGSDYGYTF. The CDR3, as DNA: TGTGCCAGCAGGGGGACGGGACAGGGTGGTAGTGACTATGGCTACACCTTC.

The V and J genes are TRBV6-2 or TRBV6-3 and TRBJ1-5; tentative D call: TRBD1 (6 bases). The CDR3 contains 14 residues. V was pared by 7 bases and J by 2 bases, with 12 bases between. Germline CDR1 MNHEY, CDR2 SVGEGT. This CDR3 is CASTGVVGNQPQHF. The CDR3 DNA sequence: TGTGCCAGCACAGGGGTTGTAGGCAATCAGCCCCAGCATTTT.

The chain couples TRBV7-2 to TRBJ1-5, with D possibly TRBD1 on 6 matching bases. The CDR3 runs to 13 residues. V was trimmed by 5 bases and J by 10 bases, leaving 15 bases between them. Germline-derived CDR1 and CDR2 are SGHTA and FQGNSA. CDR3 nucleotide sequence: TGTGCCAGCAGCCTTACAGGGTTTGGACCCCAGCATTTT. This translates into CASSLTGFGPQHF.

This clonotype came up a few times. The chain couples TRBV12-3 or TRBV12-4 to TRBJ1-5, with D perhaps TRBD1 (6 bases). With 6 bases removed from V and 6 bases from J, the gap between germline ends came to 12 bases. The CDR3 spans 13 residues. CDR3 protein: CASSRSGVQPQHF. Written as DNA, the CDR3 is TGTGCCAGCAGCCGATCAGGGGTTCAGCCCCAGCATTTT.

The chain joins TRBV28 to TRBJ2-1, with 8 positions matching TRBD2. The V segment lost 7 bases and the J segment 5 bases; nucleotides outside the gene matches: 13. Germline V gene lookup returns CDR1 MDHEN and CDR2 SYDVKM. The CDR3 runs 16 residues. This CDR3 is CASTIFAGLANNEQFF. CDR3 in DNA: TGTGCCAGCACCATCTTCGCCGGACTAGCCAACAATGAGCAGTTCTTC.

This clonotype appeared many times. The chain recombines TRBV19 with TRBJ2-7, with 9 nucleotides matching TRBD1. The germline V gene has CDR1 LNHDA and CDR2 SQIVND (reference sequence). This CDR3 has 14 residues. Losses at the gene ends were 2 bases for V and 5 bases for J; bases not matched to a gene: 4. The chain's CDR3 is CASSILGQGDEQYF. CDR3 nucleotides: TGTGCCAGTAGTATATTGGGACAGGGCGACGAGCAGTACTTC.

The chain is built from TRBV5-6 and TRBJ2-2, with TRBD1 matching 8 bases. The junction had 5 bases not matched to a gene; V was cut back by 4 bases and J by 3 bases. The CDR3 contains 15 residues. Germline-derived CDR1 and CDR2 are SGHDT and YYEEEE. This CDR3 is CASSAPGQDTGELFF. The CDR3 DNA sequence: TGTGCCAGCAGCGCACCGGGACAGGACACCGGGGAGCTGTTTTTT.

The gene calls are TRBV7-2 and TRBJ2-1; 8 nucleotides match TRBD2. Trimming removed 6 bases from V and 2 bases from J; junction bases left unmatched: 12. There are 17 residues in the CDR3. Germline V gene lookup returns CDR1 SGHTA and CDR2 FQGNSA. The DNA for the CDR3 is TGTGCCAGCAGACAGGCCGGGGGGGGGTTACCCTACAATGAGCAGTTCTTC. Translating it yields CASRQAGGGLPYNEQFF.

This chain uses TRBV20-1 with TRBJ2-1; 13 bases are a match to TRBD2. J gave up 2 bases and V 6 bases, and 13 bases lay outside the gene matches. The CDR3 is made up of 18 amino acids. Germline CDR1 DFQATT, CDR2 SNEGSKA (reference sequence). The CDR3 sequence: CSAEAGTSGVRTYNEQFF. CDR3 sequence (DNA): TGCAGTGCGGAGGCCGGGACTAGCGGGGTACGAACCTACAATGAGCAGTTCTTC.

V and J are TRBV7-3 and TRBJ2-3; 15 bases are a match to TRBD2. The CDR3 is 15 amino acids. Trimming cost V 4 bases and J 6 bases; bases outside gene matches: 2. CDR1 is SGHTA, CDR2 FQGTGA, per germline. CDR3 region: CASSWGLAGGDTQYF. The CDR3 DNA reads TGTGCCAGCAGCTGGGGACTAGCGGGAGGCGATACGCAGTATTTT. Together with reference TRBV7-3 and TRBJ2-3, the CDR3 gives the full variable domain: GAGVSQTPSNKVTEKGKYVELRCDPISGHTALYWYRQSLGQGPEFLIYFQGTGAADDSGLPNDRFFAVRPEGSVSTLKIQRTERGDSAVYLCASSWGLAGGDTQYFGPGTRLTVL.

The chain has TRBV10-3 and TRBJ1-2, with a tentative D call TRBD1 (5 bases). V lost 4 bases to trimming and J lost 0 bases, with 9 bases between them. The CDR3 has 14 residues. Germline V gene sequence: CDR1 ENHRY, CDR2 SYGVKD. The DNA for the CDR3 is TGTGCCATCAGTGGGGGGTCCTCTAACTATGGCTACACCTTC. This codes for CAISGGSSNYGYTF.

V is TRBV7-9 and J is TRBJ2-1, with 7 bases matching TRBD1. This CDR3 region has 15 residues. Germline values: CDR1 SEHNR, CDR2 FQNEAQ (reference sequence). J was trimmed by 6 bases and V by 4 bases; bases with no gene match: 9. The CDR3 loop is CASSSRQGAFNEQFF. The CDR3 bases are TGTGCCAGCAGCTCCCGACAGGGAGCCTTCAATGAGCAGTTCTTC.

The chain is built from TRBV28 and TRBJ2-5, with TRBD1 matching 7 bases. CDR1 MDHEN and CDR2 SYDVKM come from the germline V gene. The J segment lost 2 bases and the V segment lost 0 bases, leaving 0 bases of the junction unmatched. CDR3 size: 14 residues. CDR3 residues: CASSLWDRQETQYF. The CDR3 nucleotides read TGTGCCAGCAGTTTATGGGACAGGCAAGAGACCCAGTACTTC.

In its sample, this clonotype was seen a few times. The CDR3 sequence: CSVEEAGAPPETQYF. CDR3 nucleotides: TGCAGCGTTGAAGAGGCAGGTGCGCCCCCAGAGACCCAGTACTTC. V gene TRBV29-1 combines with J gene TRBJ2-5; D is unclear. The CDR3 has 15 residues. With 0 bases removed from V and 4 bases from J, the gap between germline ends came to 15 bases. CDR1 and CDR2 from the germline V gene are SQVTM and ANQGSEA. Full variable domain (missing parts from reference TRBV29-1 and TRBJ2-5): SAVISQKPSRDICQRGTSLTIQCQVDSQVTMMFWYRQQPGQSLTLIATANQGSEATYESGFVIDKFPISRPNLTFSTLTVSNMSPEDSSIYLCSVEEAGAPPETQYFGPGTRLLVL.

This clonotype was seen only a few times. DNA for the CDR3: TGCAGCTCCATAGCGGGAGAGGGAAGCGAGCAGTACTTC. The encoded protein is CSSIAGEGSEQYF. V usage is TRBV29-1 and J usage is TRBJ2-7; 9 bases fit TRBD2. The CDR3 runs to 13 residues. The germline V gene encodes CDR1 SQVTM and CDR2 ANQGSEA. J lost 6 bases, V lost 8 bases, and 11 bases had no gene match.

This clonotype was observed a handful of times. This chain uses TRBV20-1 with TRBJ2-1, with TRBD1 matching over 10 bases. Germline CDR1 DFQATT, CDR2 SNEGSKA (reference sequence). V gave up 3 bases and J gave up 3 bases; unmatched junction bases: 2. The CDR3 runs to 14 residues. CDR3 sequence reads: CSASGTGDYNEQFF. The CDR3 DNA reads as TGCAGTGCTAGTGGGACAGGGGACTACAATGAGCAGTTCTTC.

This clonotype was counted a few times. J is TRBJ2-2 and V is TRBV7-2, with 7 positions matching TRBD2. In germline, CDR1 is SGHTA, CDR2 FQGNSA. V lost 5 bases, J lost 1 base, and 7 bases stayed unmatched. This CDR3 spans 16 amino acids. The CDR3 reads CASSGGTILNTGELFF. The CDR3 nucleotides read TGTGCCAGCAGCGGGGGGACTATCCTGAACACCGGGGAGCTGTTTTTT. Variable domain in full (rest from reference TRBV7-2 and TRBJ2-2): GAGVSQSPSNKVTEKGKDVELRCDPISGHTALYWYRQSLGQGLEFLIYFQGNSAPDKSGLPSDRFSAERTGGSVSTLTIQRTQQEDSAVYLCASSGGTILNTGELFFGEGSRLTVL.

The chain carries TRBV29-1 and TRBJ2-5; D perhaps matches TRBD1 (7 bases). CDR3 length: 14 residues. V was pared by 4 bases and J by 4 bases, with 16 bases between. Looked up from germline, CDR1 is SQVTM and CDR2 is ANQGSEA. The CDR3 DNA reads TGCAGCGTTGCGGGGGCAGGGGGTGGAGAGACCCAGTACTTC. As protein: CSVAGAGGGETQYF.

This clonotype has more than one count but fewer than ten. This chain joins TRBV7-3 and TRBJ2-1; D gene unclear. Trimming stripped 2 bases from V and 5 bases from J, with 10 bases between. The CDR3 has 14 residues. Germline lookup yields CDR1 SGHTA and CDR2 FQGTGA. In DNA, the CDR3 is TGTGCCAGCAGCTTATCTCGAGATAACAATGAGCAGTTCTTC. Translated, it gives CASSLSRDNNEQFF.

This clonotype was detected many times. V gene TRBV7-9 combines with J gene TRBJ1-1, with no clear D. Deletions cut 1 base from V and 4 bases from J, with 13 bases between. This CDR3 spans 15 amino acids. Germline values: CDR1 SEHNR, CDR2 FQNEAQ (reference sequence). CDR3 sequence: CASSLGPIVGTEAFF. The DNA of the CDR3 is TGTGCCAGCAGCTTAGGTCCAATCGTGGGCACTGAAGCTTTCTTT.

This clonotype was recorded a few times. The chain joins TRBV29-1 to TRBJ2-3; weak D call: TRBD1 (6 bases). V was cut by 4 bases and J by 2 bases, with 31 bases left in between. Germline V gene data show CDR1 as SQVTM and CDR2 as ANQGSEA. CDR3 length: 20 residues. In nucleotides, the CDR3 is TGCAGCGTTGTCTCGGCATTTGCTGAACTAAACAGGGATCTCACAGATACGCAGTATTTT. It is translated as CSVVSAFAELNRDLTDTQYF.

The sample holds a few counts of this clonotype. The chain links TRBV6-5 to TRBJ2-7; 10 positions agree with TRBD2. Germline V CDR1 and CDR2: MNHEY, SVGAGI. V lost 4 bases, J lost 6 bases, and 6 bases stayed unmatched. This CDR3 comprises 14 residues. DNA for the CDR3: TGTGCCAGCAGTTTCGGGACTAGCGTGGGCGAGCAGTACTTC. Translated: CASSFGTSVGEQYF.

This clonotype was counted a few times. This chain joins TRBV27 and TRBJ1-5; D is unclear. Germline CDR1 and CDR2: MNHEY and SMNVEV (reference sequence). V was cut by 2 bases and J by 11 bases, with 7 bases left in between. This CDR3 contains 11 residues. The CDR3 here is CASSLALAQHF. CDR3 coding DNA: TGTGCCAGCAGTTTAGCCCTGGCCCAGCATTTT.

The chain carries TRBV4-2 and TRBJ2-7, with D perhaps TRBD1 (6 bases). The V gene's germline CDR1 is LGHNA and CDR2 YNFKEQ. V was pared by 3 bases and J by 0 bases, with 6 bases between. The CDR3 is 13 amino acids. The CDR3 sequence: CASSQGHSYEQYF. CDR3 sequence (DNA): TGTGCCAGCAGCCAGGGACACTCCTACGAGCAGTACTTC.

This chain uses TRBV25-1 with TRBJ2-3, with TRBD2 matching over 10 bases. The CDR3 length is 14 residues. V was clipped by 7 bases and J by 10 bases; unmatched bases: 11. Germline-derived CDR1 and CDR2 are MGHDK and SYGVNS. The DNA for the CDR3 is TGTGCCAGCACTCTAGCGGGAGCCCGCCGACCGCAGTATTTT. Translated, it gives CASTLAGARRPQYF.